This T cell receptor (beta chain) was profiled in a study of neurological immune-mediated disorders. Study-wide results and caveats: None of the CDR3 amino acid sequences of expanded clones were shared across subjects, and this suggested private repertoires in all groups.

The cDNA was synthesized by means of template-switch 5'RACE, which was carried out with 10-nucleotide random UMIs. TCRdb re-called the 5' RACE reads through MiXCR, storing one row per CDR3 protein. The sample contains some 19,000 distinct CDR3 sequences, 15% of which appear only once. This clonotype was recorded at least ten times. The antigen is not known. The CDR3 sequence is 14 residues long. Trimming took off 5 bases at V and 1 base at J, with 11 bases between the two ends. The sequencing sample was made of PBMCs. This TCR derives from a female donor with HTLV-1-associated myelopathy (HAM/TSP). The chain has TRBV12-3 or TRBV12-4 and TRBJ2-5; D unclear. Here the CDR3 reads CASSTTPFQETQYF. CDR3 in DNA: TGTGCCAGCAGTACCACCCCCTTCCAAGAGACCCAGTACTTC.